One sample yielded the 25 T cell receptor beta chains listed below, sequenced in a study of response to subunit inactivated influenza vaccine. TCRdb re-called the RT-PCR reads with MiXCR, one entry per CDR3 protein. Seen here are a few hundred thousand distinct CDR3 sequences, 12% to 15% observed once, and the top ten hold over 8.5%. The specimen comprised PBMCs from blood, sampled about 12 days after vaccination. The receptors come from a man aged 50 to 60 who received an inactivated influenza vaccine.

J is TRBJ2-3 and V is TRBV2; tentatively, D is TRBD2 (5 bases). The germline V and J ends were trimmed by 6 bases and 2 bases, with 12 bases remaining between them. The CDR3 is 14 residues long. Germline CDR1 reads SNHLY; CDR2 reads FYNNEI. The CDR3 region is CASSEGLLTDTQYF. For the CDR3, the DNA is TGTGCCAGCAGCGAGGGTTTGCTCACAGATACGCAGTATTTT.

This sequence joins TRBV7-2 and TRBJ2-2, with 9 nucleotides matching TRBD1. The junction had 15 bases not matched to a gene; V was cut back by 6 bases and J by 7 bases. The CDR3 consists of 17 residues. Germline values: CDR1 SGHTA, CDR2 FQGNSA. CDR3 nucleotide sequence: TGTGCCAGCAGTTTTCCTTATACAGGGGGCTTGGACGGGGAGCTGTTTTTT. Amino acid sequence: CASSFPYTGGLDGELFF.

V is TRBV28 and J is TRBJ2-3, with D possibly TRBD2 on 5 matching bases. In germline, CDR1 is MDHEN, CDR2 SYDVKM. V was shortened by 4 bases and J by 7 bases, with 12 bases between the two germline ends. CDR3 length: 13 residues. The CDR3 spells CASSSTRGYTQYF. The CDR3 DNA sequence: TGTGCCAGCAGTTCAACCCGGGGATATACGCAGTATTTT.

This clonotype was detected only a few times. V and J are TRBV6-1 and TRBJ1-1; 9 bases line up with TRBD1. With V trimmed by 8 bases and J by 5 bases, 9 bases remained unmatched. This CDR3 spans 14 amino acids. Per germline, CDR1 MNHNS and CDR2 SASEGT. Here the CDR3 DNA reads TGTGCCAGCCAAACCCGGGACAGGGTTACTGAAGCTTTCTTT. Encoded protein: CASQTRDRVTEAFF.

The V gene is TRBV2, the J gene TRBJ2-3, with 9 nucleotides matching TRBD1. Germline V lookup: CDR1 SNHLY, CDR2 FYNNEI. The V gene end was trimmed by 6 bases and the J gene end by 5 bases; junction bases not matched to a gene: 15. The CDR3 has 17 residues. The CDR3 sequence: CASRNPGTGFGGDTQYF. The CDR3 DNA reads as TGTGCCAGCAGAAACCCCGGGACAGGGTTTGGTGGAGATACGCAGTATTTT. Variable domain in full (rest from reference TRBV2 and TRBJ2-3): EPEVTQTPSHQVTQMGQEVILRCVPISNHLYFYWYRQILGQKVEFLVSFYNNEISEKSEIFDDQFSVERPDGSNFTLKIRSTKLEDSAMYFCASRNPGTGFGGDTQYFGPGTRLTVL.

This chain links TRBV5-4 with TRBJ1-1; TRBD1 agrees at 8 bases. Per germline, CDR1 SGHNT and CDR2 YYREEE (reference sequence). J gave up 5 bases and V 4 bases, and 10 bases lay outside the gene matches. This CDR3 spans 15 amino acids. CDR3 residues: CASSTGTGGDTEAFF. For the CDR3, the DNA is TGTGCCAGCAGCACAGGGACAGGTGGGGATACTGAAGCTTTCTTT.

About this clonotype itself: The junction does not match germline at one end; this may be a read error. This sequence joins TRBV10-3 and TRBJ1-1; 8 nucleotides align to TRBD1. CDR1 and CDR2 from the germline V gene are ENHRY and SYGVKD. The CDR3 contains 16 residues. CDR3 DNA sequence: TGTGCCATCAGTAAGTCTTCCGGGACAGGGAACACTGAAGCTTTCTTT. Its translation: CAISKSSGTGNTEAFF.

This clonotype was found a few times. The CDR3 sequence: CASSLGPGVYNEQFF. DNA of the CDR3: TGTGCCAGCAGCTTAGGCCCGGGGGTCTACAATGAGCAGTTCTTC. The chain is built from TRBV7-2 and TRBJ2-1, with a tentative D call TRBD2 (6 bases). Per the germline V gene, CDR1 is SGHTA and CDR2 is FQGNSA. This CDR3 is 15 amino acids long. Deletions cut 1 base from V and 3 bases from J, with 10 bases between.

This clonotype was recorded a few times. V is TRBV4-1 and J is TRBJ2-7, with D unresolved. Trimming removed 1 base at V and 2 bases at J, with 9 bases between. The V gene's germline CDR1 is MGHRA and CDR2 YSYEKL. The CDR3 is 14 amino acids. Here the CDR3 reads CASSQVSATYEQYF. The CDR3 nucleotides are TGCGCCAGCAGCCAAGTGAGCGCGACCTACGAGCAGTACTTC.

This clonotype was observed a handful of times. The chain recombines TRBV11-2 with TRBJ2-1; 14 bases are shared with TRBD2. Germline CDR1 is SGHAT and CDR2 is FQNNGV. The CDR3 length is 17 residues. J was trimmed by 5 bases and V by 2 bases; bases with no gene match: 5. Written as DNA, the CDR3 is TGTGCCAGCAGCTTAAGGACTAGCGGGAGGAGTAACAATGAGCAGTTCTTC. Protein: CASSLRTSGRSNNEQFF.

This chain joins TRBV29-1 and TRBJ1-2, with D perhaps TRBD1 (5 bases). Trimming pared 4 bases from V and 0 bases from J, leaving 6 bases between. The CDR3 is made up of 12 amino acids. Per germline, CDR1 SQVTM and CDR2 ANQGSEA. The CDR3 coding sequence is TGCAGCGTTGTGGGGCCTAACTATGGCTACACCTTC. This codes for CSVVGPNYGYTF.

This clonotype has a single count. The gene calls are TRBV23-1 and TRBJ2-1; D perhaps matches TRBD2 (5 bases). TRBV23-1 is filed as an ORF, its function uncertain. The CDR3 runs 18 residues. V lost 0 bases and J 0 bases, leaving 15 bases between the germline ends. Here the CDR3 reads CASSQSPSTMSSYNEQFF. The DNA of the CDR3 is TGCGCCAGCAGTCAATCGCCTAGCACCATGAGCTCCTACAATGAGCAGTTCTTC.

The chain is built from TRBV3-1 and TRBJ1-2, with D tentatively TRBD1 (5 bases). CDR3 length: 17 residues. Per germline, CDR1 LGHDT and CDR2 YNNKEL (reference sequence). V dropped 2 bases and J dropped 2 bases, with 18 bases sitting between them. The CDR3 loop is CASSQSPSGRSNYGYTF. The CDR3 coding sequence is TGTGCCAGCAGCCAATCACCCTCAGGGCGAAGCAACTATGGCTACACCTTC.

The table lists this clonotype with a few counts. The chain carries TRBV6-2 or TRBV6-3 and TRBJ2-3; 16 positions agree with TRBD2. Germline lookup yields CDR1 MNHEY and CDR2 SVGEGT. The J segment lost 0 bases and the V segment lost 6 bases, leaving 15 bases of the junction unmatched. The CDR3 has 21 residues. The CDR3 protein is CASRTRVPGLAGGLSTDTQYF. CDR3 sequence (DNA): TGTGCCAGCAGAACCAGGGTCCCGGGACTAGCGGGAGGGCTCAGCACAGATACGCAGTATTTT.

In its sample, this clonotype was seen a few times. The chain employs TRBV20-1 and TRBJ2-1; TRBD2 agrees at 11 bases. V lost 0 bases to trimming and J lost 0 bases; unmatched junction nucleotides: 7. Germline V gene data show CDR1 as DFQATT and CDR2 as SNEGSKA (reference sequence). The CDR3 contains 18 residues. The CDR3 sequence is CSARDLLTSGTSYNEQFF. The CDR3 DNA reads as TGCAGTGCTAGAGATCTGTTGACTAGCGGGACCTCCTACAATGAGCAGTTCTTC.

This clonotype was counted only a few times. As DNA, the CDR3 is TGTGCCATCAGTCCCGGCTCGACCCGGGGAGATGGCTACACCTTC. Its protein product is CAISPGSTRGDGYTF. The chain recombines TRBV10-3 with TRBJ1-2, with no clear D. V lost 5 bases, J lost 6 bases, and 19 bases lay in between. The germline V gene has CDR1 ENHRY and CDR2 SYGVKD. The CDR3 contains 15 residues.

The CDR3 protein is CASSPPRLLSRGSDTQYF. The CDR3 nucleotides are TGTGCCAGCTCACCACCACGGCTCCTATCCAGGGGGTCAGATACGCAGTATTTT. The chain combines TRBV18 with TRBJ2-3, with 7 bases that match TRBD1. With V trimmed by 0 bases and J by 4 bases, 13 bases remained unmatched. The CDR3 loop spans 18 amino acids. Germline assignment: CDR1 KGHSH and CDR2 LQKENI.

This clonotype was seen many times. CDR3 DNA: TGTGCCAGCAGCTTACGGAGGAGAGGACAGGGGGGCAATCAGCCCCAGCATTTT. Encoded protein: CASSLRRRGQGGNQPQHF. The rearrangement links TRBV7-8 to TRBJ1-5; 10 bases agree with TRBD1. With V trimmed by 2 bases and J by 2 bases, 9 bases remained unmatched. CDR1 and CDR2 (germline): SGHVS, FQNEAQ. This CDR3 is built from 18 residues.

CDR3 sequence reads: CASSQVLGSSTDTQYF. The DNA of the CDR3 is TGTGCCAGCAGCCAAGTATTAGGCAGTAGCACAGATACGCAGTATTTT. This chain joins TRBV4-2 and TRBJ2-3; D not resolved. CDR3 size: 16 residues. Trimming left V 1 base short and J 0 bases short, with 11 bases between. Germline V gene sequence: CDR1 LGHNA, CDR2 YNFKEQ.

The rearrangement links TRBV12-3 or TRBV12-4 to TRBJ2-1, with TRBD2 matching over 8 bases. With V trimmed by 2 bases and J by 4 bases, 7 bases remained unmatched. The CDR3 covers 16 residues. CDR3 sequence reads: CASSLSAAGVYNEQFF. The DNA of the CDR3 is TGTGCCAGCAGTTTATCAGCAGCGGGAGTATACAATGAGCAGTTCTTC.

This clonotype was picked up a small number of times. The chain joins TRBV5-1 to TRBJ1-4; D is unresolved. Trimming cost V 0 bases and J 3 bases, with 18 bases left between them. From germline, CDR1 is SGHRS and CDR2 YFSETQ. The CDR3 contains 18 residues. CDR3 DNA sequence: TGCGCCAGCAGCTTGGTGGCCGGTGGTGACGCCGCTAATGAAAAACTGTTTTTT. Translation gives CASSLVAGGDAANEKLFF.

This clonotype was seen a few times. The genes are TRBV5-1 and TRBJ2-1; D gene uncertain. The V gene lost 6 bases and the J gene lost 0 bases, with 10 bases spanning the gap. The CDR3 spans 14 residues. Germline values: CDR1 SGHRS, CDR2 YFSETQ. The CDR3 region has the DNA TGCGCCAGCACACAGTTACCCTCCTACAATGAGCAGTTCTTC. This sequence encodes CASTQLPSYNEQFF.

This clonotype was observed a few times. This chain joins TRBV23-1 and TRBJ2-1, with 8 bases that match TRBD1. TRBV23-1 is recorded as an ORF, its role being uncertain. The V gene end was trimmed by 3 bases and the J gene end by 0 bases; junction bases not matched to a gene: 4. The CDR3 is 16 residues long. CDR3 amino acids: CASSHPGQASYNEQFF. The DNA for the CDR3 is TGCGCCAGCAGTCACCCGGGACAGGCCTCCTACAATGAGCAGTTCTTC.

The chain combines TRBV30 with TRBJ2-3; a weak D match, TRBD1 (8 bases). In germline, CDR1 is GTSNPN, CDR2 SVGIG (reference sequence). Between the trimmed V and J ends, which lost 2 bases and 5 bases, there was a span of 17 bases. The CDR3 consists of 15 residues. Here the CDR3 reads CAWSWNRGGRDTQYF. The CDR3 DNA is TGTGCCTGGAGTTGGAACAGGGGGGGACGAGATACGCAGTATTTT.

This clonotype showed up many times. The chain joins TRBV20-1 to TRBJ2-7; 8 positions agree with TRBD2. Germline V lookup: CDR1 DFQATT, CDR2 SNEGSKA (reference sequence). The CDR3 runs 13 residues. Losses at the gene ends were 7 bases for V and 5 bases for J; bases not matched to a gene: 10. The CDR3 protein is CSVTPRGGDEQYF. CDR3 coding DNA: TGCAGTGTAACGCCCCGGGGGGGCGACGAGCAGTACTTC.